Each of the 17 T cell receptor beta chains below was sequenced from the same sample in a study of T cells in Graves' hyperthyroidism and ophthalmopathy. Amplification targeted TCR beta CDR3 regions from RNA transcripts. TCR CDR3 underwent first-round RT-PCR with the HTBI primer set. Via MiXCR, TCRdb re-called the multiplex PCR reads, giving one row per CDR3 protein. The sample shows about 510,000 distinct CDR3 sequences, 46% of them seen only once. Material: peripheral blood or thyroid tissue (not recorded which). The receptors come from an adult woman with Graves' disease, either hyperthyroidism or ophthalmopathy (not recorded which).

This clonotype was recorded a few times. One end of the junction is discordant with germline, which a read error may explain. V is TRBV5-5 and J is TRBJ2-5, with TRBD1 matching 8 bases. Germline lookup yields CDR1 SGHKS and CDR2 YYEKEE (reference sequence). The CDR3 covers 15 residues. In DNA form, the CDR3 reads TGTACCAGCAGCTTGGGGCAGGGGGCTGTCCAGACCCAGTACTTC. Its protein is CTSSLGQGAVQTQYF.

About this clonotype: The junction departs from germline at one end; a sequencing error may be responsible. The V call is TRBV29-1, the J call TRBJ2-3; the D call may be TRBD1 or TRBD2 (5 bases each). Germline CDR1 reads SQVTM; CDR2 reads ANQGSEA. CDR3 length equals 9 residues. CDR3 residues: CSVDRDPLF. CDR3 coding DNA: TGCAGCGTTGACCGGGACCCACTTTTT.

This clonotype appeared a few times. The chain links TRBV29-1 to TRBJ1-1; TRBD1 matches at 7 bases. V lost 3 bases to trimming and J lost 3 bases; unmatched junction nucleotides: 4. Per germline, CDR1 SQVTM and CDR2 ANQGSEA. CDR3 length: 13 residues. The DNA of the CDR3 is TGCAGCGTTGAGAGGGGGCGGGACACTGAAGCTTTCTTT. Protein: CSVERGRDTEAFF.

The sample holds a few counts of this clonotype. A clone one base away is much larger, so this may be a read error. This rearrangement joins TRBV6-1 to TRBJ1-1, with TRBD1 matching 8 bases. The CDR3 length is 14 residues. The germline CDR1 and CDR2 sequences are MNHNS and SASEGT. Losses at the gene ends were 4 bases for V and 3 bases for J; bases not matched to a gene: 4. The CDR3 loop reads CASSVRQGYTEAFF. DNA for the CDR3: TGTGCCAGCAGTGTGAGACAGGGGTACACTGAAGCTTTCTTT.

This clonotype occurred many times. The genes are TRBV7-2 and TRBJ1-2; 9 nucleotides align to TRBD1. The CDR3 runs to 15 residues. Unmatched junction bases numbered 10, after V lost 5 bases and J lost 6 bases. Germline lookup yields CDR1 SGHTA and CDR2 FQGNSA. The CDR3 sequence: CASSLQTGGGNGYTF. The DNA of the CDR3 is TGTGCCAGCAGCCTCCAGACAGGGGGAGGGAATGGCTACACCTTC.

The V and J genes are TRBV24-1 and TRBJ2-2, with 7 bases that match TRBD1. J lost 3 bases, V lost 1 base, and 1 base had no gene match. CDR1 is KGHDR and CDR2 is SFDVKD in the germline V gene. This CDR3 comprises 15 residues. The CDR3 coding sequence is TGTGCCACCAGTGATTTAGGGGGCGACACCGGGGAGCTGTTTTTT. It yields the protein CATSDLGGDTGELFF.

The V and J genes are TRBV6-6 and TRBJ2-7; unclear D gene. Germline values: CDR1 MNHNY, CDR2 SVGAGI (reference sequence). The CDR3 length is 13 residues. Trimming stripped 5 bases from V and 3 bases from J, with 11 bases between. The CDR3 reads CASSPGSFYEQYF. The CDR3 bases are TGTGCCAGCAGTCCCGGGTCTTTCTACGAGCAGTACTTC.

This clonotype was counted only a few times. The V gene is TRBV7-2, the J gene TRBJ2-3; 8 bases map to TRBD2. This CDR3 is 17 amino acids long. Germline V gene data show CDR1 as SGHTA and CDR2 as FQGNSA. The V and J ends lost 5 bases and 4 bases, in that order; junction bases with no gene match: 14. CDR3 in DNA: TGTGCCAGCAGCCGTATACCGGGACTAGGGGGGTCAGATACGCAGTATTTT. Translating gives CASSRIPGLGGSDTQYF.

The sample holds a few counts of this clonotype. V usage is TRBV29-1 and J usage is TRBJ1-1, with D unclear. The CDR3 length is 14 residues. Trimming took off 4 bases at V and 2 bases at J, with 14 bases between the two ends. Per germline, CDR1 SQVTM and CDR2 ANQGSEA. CDR3 sequence: CSVVSAILNTEAFF. CDR3 in DNA: TGCAGCGTTGTTTCAGCGATTCTAAACACTGAAGCTTTCTTT. Full variable domain (remainder filled in from reference TRBV29-1 and TRBJ1-1): SAVISQKPSRDICQRGTSLTIQCQVDSQVTMMFWYRQQPGQSLTLIATANQGSEATYESGFVIDKFPISRPNLTFSTLTVSNMSPEDSSIYLCSVVSAILNTEAFFGQGTRLTVV.

The genes are TRBV10-3 and TRBJ2-2, with D uncertain. Trimming stripped 0 bases from V and 6 bases from J, with 8 bases between. The germline V gene encodes CDR1 ENHRY and CDR2 SYGVKD. This CDR3 region has 14 residues. CDR3 DNA: TGTGCCATCAGTGAGTCGTTAGGTCCCGGGGAGCTGTTTTTT. Protein: CAISESLGPGELFF.

This clonotype was recorded many times. The chain uses TRBV2 and TRBJ2-5, with D unclear. The CDR3 spans 13 residues. Germline V gene lookup returns CDR1 SNHLY and CDR2 FYNNEI. V lost 3 bases, J lost 5 bases, and 10 bases lay in between. In nucleotides, the CDR3 is TGTGCCAGCAGTGACGGCCCCGCGGAGACCCAGTACTTC. Amino acids: CASSDGPAETQYF.

The V and J genes are TRBV19 and TRBJ1-4, with 7 bases identical to TRBD1. Germline-derived CDR1 and CDR2 are LNHDA and SQIVND (reference sequence). The V segment lost 7 bases and the J segment 7 bases; nucleotides outside the gene matches: 6. This CDR3 is built from 13 residues. The CDR3 loop is CASTVNRGEKLFF. DNA for the CDR3: TGTGCCAGTACCGTAAACAGGGGTGAAAAACTGTTTTTT.

This chain uses TRBV20-1 with TRBJ1-1; TRBD1 is a possible D gene (6 bases). With 6 bases removed from V and 9 bases from J, the gap between germline ends came to 23 bases. Germline V CDR1 and CDR2: DFQATT, SNEGSKA (reference sequence). The CDR3 length is 14 residues. The CDR3 DNA sequence: TGCAGTGCGGGGGCCGCGGGGGGAGTTACTAAAGCTTTCTTT. Translating gives CSAGAAGGVTKAFF.

DNA for the CDR3: TGTGCCAGCAGCTTTTTCGGAAACCCAAGCTCTGGAAACACCATATATTTT. Translation gives CASSFFGNPSSGNTIYF. The genes are TRBV7-9 and TRBJ1-3; D uncertain. Germline V CDR1 and CDR2: SEHNR, FQNEAQ (reference sequence). CDR3 length: 17 amino acids. Trimming cost V 3 bases and J 0 bases, with 15 bases left between them.

J is TRBJ1-5 and V is TRBV20-1; D perhaps matches TRBD1 (6 bases). V lost 6 bases to trimming and J lost 7 bases, with 19 bases between them. This CDR3 spans 14 amino acids. Germline values: CDR1 DFQATT, CDR2 SNEGSKA (reference sequence). The CDR3 loop is CSAVIWQGQQPQHF. The CDR3 DNA reads as TGCAGTGCAGTTATTTGGCAGGGACAACAGCCCCAGCATTTT.

The V call is TRBV24-1, the J call TRBJ1-5; 9 positions agree with TRBD1. From germline, CDR1 is KGHDR and CDR2 SFDVKD. CDR3 size: 15 residues. The V gene end was trimmed by 7 bases and the J gene end by 3 bases; junction bases not matched to a gene: 6. This chain's CDR3 is CATSSGTGYNQPQHF. In DNA, the CDR3 is TGTGCCACCAGCTCCGGGACAGGGTACAATCAGCCCCAGCATTTT.

On this clonotype: Germline is not matched at one junction end, which may reflect a read error. The chain recombines TRBV7-8 with TRBJ1-2; 7 bases fit TRBD1. This CDR3 contains 15 residues. The germline V gene encodes CDR1 SGHVS and CDR2 FQNEAQ. CDR3 nucleotides: TGTGCCAGCAGCTTAGAACAGGGGACCTACCATGGCCACACCTTC. Protein product: CASSLEQGTYHGHTF. Looking up the rest from reference TRBV7-8 and TRBJ1-2 gives the full variable domain: GAGVSQSPRYKVAKRGQDVALRCDPISGHVSLFWYQQALGQGPEFLTYFQNEAQLDKSGLPSDRFFAERPEGSVSTLKIQRTQQEDSAVYLCASSLEQGTYHGHTFGSGTRLTVV.